Each of the 5 T cell receptor beta chains below was sequenced from the same sample in a study of T cell changes during pregnancy in multiple sclerosis. TCRdb's table, derived via immunoSEQ multiplex PCR, lists solely in-frame clones and lacks some. The sample shows 50,000 or so clones, about nine tenths of them seen only once. Sequencing used CD4+ T cells from peripheral blood mononuclear cells, obtained in the second trimester of pregnancy. The receptors originated from a female donor with multiple sclerosis, enrolled in a pregnancy study.

This chain links TRBV6-1 with TRBJ2-7; D not certain. The CDR3 spans 15 residues. V was shortened by 1 base and J by 3 bases, with 13 bases between the two germline ends. CDR1 is MNHNS and CDR2 is SASEGT in the germline V gene. This CDR3 is CASSEGPGFSYEQYF. CDR3 in DNA: TGTGCCAGCAGTGAAGGTCCGGGTTTTAGCTACGAGCAGTACTTC.

This chain uses TRBV13 with TRBJ2-5; maybe TRBD1 (6 bases). CDR1 and CDR2 (germline): PRHDT, FYEKMQ (reference sequence). V was shortened by 5 bases and J by 5 bases, with 18 bases between the two germline ends. The CDR3 has 15 residues. CDR3 sequence (DNA): TGTGCCAGCAGCCCAGGACTCAATAGGGGGGAGACCCAGTACTTC. It translates to CASSPGLNRGETQYF.

The chain links TRBV30 to TRBJ2-3; TRBD1 might be the D (6 bases). The germline V gene encodes CDR1 GTSNPN and CDR2 SVGIG (reference sequence). CDR3 length: 14 amino acids. Trimming took 3 bases from V and 2 from J, leaving 12 bases between them. The CDR3 region is CAWSRTALTDTQYF. For the CDR3, the DNA is TGTGCCTGGAGCAGGACAGCTCTCACAGATACGCAGTATTTT.

This clone was observed a single time. The chain has TRBV6-5 and TRBJ1-2, with D possibly being TRBD1 (6 bases). Germline V lookup: CDR1 MNHEY, CDR2 SVGAGI. The V and J ends lost 4 bases and 0 bases respectively, with 12 bases between them. This CDR3 spans 15 amino acids. CDR3 sequence (DNA): TGTGCCAGCAGTTCCGGGACACCAGCTAACTATGGCTACACCTTC. Protein product: CASSSGTPANYGYTF.

V is TRBV9 and J is TRBJ2-3; 8 bases fit TRBD2. After removal of 3 bases from V and 0 bases from J, the junction contained 6 bases not matched to a gene. This CDR3 has 16 residues. The germline V gene has CDR1 SGDLS and CDR2 YYNGEE. CDR3 residues: CASSERGSSSTDTQYF. In nucleotides, the CDR3 is TGTGCCAGCAGCGAGCGGGGGTCCTCTAGCACAGATACGCAGTATTTT.